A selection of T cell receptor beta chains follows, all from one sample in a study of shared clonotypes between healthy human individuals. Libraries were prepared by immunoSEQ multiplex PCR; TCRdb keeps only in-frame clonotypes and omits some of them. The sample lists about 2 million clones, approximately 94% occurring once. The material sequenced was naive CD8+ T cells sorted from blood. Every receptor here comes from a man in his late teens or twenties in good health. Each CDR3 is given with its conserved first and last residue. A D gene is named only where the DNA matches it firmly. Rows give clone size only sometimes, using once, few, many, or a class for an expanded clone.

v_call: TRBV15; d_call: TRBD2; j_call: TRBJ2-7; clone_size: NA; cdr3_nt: TGTGCCACCAGCAGGGGAAGCGGGAGAGACTACGAGCAGTACTTC; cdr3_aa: CATSRGSGRDYEQYF
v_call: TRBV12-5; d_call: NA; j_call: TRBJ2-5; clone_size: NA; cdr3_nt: TGTGCTAGTGGTTCTGGCCCAGAGACCCAGTACTTC; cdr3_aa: CASGSGPETQYF
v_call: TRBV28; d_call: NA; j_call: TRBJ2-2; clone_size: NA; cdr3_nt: TGTGCCAGCAGTTTCCGGGCGGCCGGGGAGCTGTTTTTT; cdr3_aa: CASSFRAAGELFF
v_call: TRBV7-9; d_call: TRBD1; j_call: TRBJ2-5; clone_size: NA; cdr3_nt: TGTGCCAGCAGCCAGACAGGGGGTTGGGAGACCCAGTACTTC; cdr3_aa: CASSQTGGWETQYF
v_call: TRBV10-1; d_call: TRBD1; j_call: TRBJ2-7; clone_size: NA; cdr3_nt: TGCGCCAGCAGCCTGGGACAGGGATATGCCTACGAGCAGTACTTC; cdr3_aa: CASSLGQGYAYEQYF
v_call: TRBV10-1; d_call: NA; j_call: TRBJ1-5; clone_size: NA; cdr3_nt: TGCGCCAGCACCAACAGGGCGAGGAGCAATCAGCCCCAGCATTTT; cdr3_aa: CASTNRARSNQPQHF
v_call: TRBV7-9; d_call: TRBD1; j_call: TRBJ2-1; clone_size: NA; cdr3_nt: TGTGCCACACGAACGTCCCGGGACAGCTACAATGAGCAGTTCTTC; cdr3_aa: CATRTSRDSYNEQFF
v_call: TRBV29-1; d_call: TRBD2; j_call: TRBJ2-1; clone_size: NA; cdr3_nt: TGCAGCGTGGCGGGAGGGAGCTACAATGAGCAGTTCTTC; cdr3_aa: CSVAGGSYNEQFF
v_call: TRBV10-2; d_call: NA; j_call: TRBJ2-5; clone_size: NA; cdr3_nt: TGCGCCAGTAGCCCTGTGGTTGAGACCCAGTACTTC; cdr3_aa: CASSPVVETQYF
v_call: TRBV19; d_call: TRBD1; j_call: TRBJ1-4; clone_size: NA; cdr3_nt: TGTGCCAGTACCCCCAGGACAGGGAATGAAAAACTGTTTTTT; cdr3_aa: CASTPRTGNEKLFF
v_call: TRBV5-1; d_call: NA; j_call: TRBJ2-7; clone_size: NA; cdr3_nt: TGCGCCAGCAGCTCGGGGGACAGCTTCTACGAGCAGTACTTC; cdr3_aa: CASSSGDSFYEQYF
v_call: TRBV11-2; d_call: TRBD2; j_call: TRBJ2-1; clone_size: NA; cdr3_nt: TGTGCCAGCAGGTCCCGGACTAGCGGGGCCGACTGGAATGAGCAGTTCTTC; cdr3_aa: CASRSRTSGADWNEQFF
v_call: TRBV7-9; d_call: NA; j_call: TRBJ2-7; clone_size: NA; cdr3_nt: TGTGCCAGCAGCTTAGTTGCCTACGAGCAGTACTTC; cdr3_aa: CASSLVAYEQYF
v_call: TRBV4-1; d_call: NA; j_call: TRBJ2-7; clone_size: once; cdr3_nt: TGCGCCAGCAGCCACCTCCTCGCAGGCGAGCAGTACTTC; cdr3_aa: CASSHLLAGEQYF
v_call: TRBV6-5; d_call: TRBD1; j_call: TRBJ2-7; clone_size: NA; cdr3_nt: TGTGCCAGCAGTTACCGGACAGGCCTCCACGAGCAGTACTTC; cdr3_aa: CASSYRTGLHEQYF
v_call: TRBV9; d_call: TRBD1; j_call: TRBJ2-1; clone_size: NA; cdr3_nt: TGTGCCAGCACCGGGTCGACAGGGACGGGCAATGAGCAGTTCTTC; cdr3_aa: CASTGSTGTGNEQFF
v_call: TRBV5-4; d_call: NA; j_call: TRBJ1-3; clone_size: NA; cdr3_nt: TGTGCCAGCAGCTCCGGTATAAGCGGCTCTGGAAACACCATATATTTT; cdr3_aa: CASSSGISGSGNTIYF
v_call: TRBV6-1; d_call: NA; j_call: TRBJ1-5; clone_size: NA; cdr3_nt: TGTGCCAGCAGTGATTCAGTGTTGAGCCAGCCCCAGCATTTT; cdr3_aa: CASSDSVLSQPQHF
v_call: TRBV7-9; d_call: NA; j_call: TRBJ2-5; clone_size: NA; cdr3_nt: TGTGCCAGCAGCCATCAAGAGACCCAGTACTTC; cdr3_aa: CASSHQETQYF
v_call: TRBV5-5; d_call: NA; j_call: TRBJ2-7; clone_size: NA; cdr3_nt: TGTGCCAGCAGCTTGGGGACAGCTACCGAGCAGTACTTC; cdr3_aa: CASSLGTATEQYF
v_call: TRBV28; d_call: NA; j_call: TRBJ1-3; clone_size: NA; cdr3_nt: TGTGCCAGCAGTTTAGAGATGGGGGCTGGAAACACCATATATTTT; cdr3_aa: CASSLEMGAGNTIYF
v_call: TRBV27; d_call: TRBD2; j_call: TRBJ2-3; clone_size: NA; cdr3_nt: TGTGCCAGCGGGTCGGGGGACACTAGCGGGTACACAGATACGCAGTATTTT; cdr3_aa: CASGSGDTSGYTDTQYF
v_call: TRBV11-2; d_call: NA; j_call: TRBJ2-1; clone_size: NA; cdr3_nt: TGTGCCAGCAGCTTAGCCGGTCGGCTACCGGGGAGAGACAATGAGCAGTTCTTC; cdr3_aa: CASSLAGRLPGRDNEQFF
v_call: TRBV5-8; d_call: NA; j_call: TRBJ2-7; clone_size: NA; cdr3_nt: TGTGCCAGCAGCTTGGTGACAGGCTACGAGCAGTACTTC; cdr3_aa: CASSLVTGYEQYF
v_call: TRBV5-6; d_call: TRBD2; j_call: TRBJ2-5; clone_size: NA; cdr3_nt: TGTGCCAGCAGCCCATACGCTAGCGGGGACCAAGAGACCCAGTACTTC; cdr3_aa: CASSPYASGDQETQYF
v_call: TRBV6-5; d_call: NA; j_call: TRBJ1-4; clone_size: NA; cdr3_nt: TGTGCCAGCAGTTCCCGGGACGAAGCAACTAATGAAAAACTGTTTTTT; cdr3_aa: CASSSRDEATNEKLFF
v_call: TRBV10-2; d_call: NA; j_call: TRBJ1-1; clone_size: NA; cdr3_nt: TGCGCCAGCAGTGTAGAGAGTCCCACTGAAGCTTTCTTT; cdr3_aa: CASSVESPTEAFF
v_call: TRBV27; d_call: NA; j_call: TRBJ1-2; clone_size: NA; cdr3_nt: TGTGCCAGCAGTTCCCGGACAGACCCTTTGCCTTATGGCTACACCTTC; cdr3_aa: CASSSRTDPLPYGYTF
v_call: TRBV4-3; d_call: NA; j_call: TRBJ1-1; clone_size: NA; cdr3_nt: TGCGCCAGCAGCCAAGTTGAGACAGGCCGGAACACTGAAGCTTTCTTT; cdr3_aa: CASSQVETGRNTEAFF
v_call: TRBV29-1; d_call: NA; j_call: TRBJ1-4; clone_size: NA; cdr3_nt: TGCAGCGCCTTCTATACAACTAATGAAAAACTGTTTTTT; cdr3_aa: CSAFYTTNEKLFF
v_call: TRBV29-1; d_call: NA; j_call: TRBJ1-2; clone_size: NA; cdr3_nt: TGCAGCGTCCCAAAGCAGGGAATGGGCGATGGCTACACCTTC; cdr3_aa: CSVPKQGMGDGYTF
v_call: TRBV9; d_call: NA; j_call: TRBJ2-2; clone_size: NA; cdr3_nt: TGTGCCAGCAGGGCCGGGTCCGGGGAGCTGTTTTTT; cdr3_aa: CASRAGSGELFF
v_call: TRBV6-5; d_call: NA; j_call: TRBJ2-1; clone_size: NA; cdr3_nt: TGTGCCAGCAGTTATTCGGACAACAATGAGCAGTTCTTC; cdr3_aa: CASSYSDNNEQFF
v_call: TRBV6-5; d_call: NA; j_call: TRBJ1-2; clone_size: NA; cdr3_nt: TGTGCCAGCAGTTACGGCCCACACTATGGCTACACCTTC; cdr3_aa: CASSYGPHYGYTF
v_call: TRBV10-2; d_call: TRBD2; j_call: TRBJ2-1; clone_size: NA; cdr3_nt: TGCGCCAGCAGTGATTGGGCTAGCGGAGACTACAATGAGCAGTTCTTC; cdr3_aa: CASSDWASGDYNEQFF
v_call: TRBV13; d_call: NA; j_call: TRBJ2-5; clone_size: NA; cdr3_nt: TGTGCCAGCAGCTTGGAACAGGGCAAACAAGAGACCCAGTACTTC; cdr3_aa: CASSLEQGKQETQYF
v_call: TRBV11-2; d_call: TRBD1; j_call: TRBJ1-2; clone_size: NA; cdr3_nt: TGTGCCAGCAGCCCCTCCTCGGGACAGGGTTATATCCATGGCTACACCTTC; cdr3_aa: CASSPSSGQGYIHGYTF
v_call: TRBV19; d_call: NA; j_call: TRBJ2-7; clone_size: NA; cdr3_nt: TGTGCCAGTAGTATTGAGGTTTCCTACGAGCAGTACTTC; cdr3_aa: CASSIEVSYEQYF
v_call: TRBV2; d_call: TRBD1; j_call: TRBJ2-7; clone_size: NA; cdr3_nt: TGTGCCAGCAGTGAAGCTGGGACAGGCCTCTACGAGCAGTACTTC; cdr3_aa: CASSEAGTGLYEQYF
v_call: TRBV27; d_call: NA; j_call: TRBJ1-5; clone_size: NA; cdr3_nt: TGTGCCAGCAGTTCGTTGGCCATACACCAGCCCCAGCATTTT; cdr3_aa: CASSSLAIHQPQHF
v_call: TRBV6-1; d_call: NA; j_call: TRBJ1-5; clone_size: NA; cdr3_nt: TGTGCCACCCTTTGGGGTGGTTATAGCAATCAGCCCCAGCATTTT; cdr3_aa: CATLWGGYSNQPQHF
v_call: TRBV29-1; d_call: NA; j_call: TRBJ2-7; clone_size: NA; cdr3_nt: TGCAGCGTTGAAGACAGGGTCGAGCAGTACTTC; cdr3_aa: CSVEDRVEQYF
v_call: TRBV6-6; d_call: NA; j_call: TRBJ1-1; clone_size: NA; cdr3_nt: TGTGCCAGCACCCCTTTACCAGGGGAGGTGAACACTGAAGCTTTCTTT; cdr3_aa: CASTPLPGEVNTEAFF
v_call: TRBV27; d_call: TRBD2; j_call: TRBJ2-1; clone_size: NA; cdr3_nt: TGTGCCAGCAGATTAGCGGGAAATGGATACAATGAGCAGTTCTTC; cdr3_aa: CASRLAGNGYNEQFF
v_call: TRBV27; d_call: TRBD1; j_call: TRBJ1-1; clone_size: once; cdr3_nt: TGTGCCAGCACCAACGACAGGACAGGCCTAACTGAAGCTTTCTTT; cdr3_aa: CASTNDRTGLTEAFF
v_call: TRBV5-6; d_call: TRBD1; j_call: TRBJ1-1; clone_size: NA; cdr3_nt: TGTGCCAGCAGCTTGGGCCAGGGGGTGAACACTGAAGCTTTCTTT; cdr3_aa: CASSLGQGVNTEAFF
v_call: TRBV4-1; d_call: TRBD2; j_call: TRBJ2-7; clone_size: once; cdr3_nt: TGCGCCAGCAGCCGTCCTTCCCCCGGACTAGCAACCTACGAGCAGTACTTC; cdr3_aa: CASSRPSPGLATYEQYF
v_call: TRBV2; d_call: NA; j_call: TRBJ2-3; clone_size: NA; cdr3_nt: TGTGCCAGCAGTGAGGTCCTGAGCGGGGATACGCAGTATTTT; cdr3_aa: CASSEVLSGDTQYF
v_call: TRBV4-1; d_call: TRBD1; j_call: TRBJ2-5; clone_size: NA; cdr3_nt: TGCGCCAGCAGCCAAAGAACAGGGGGTAACCAAGAGACCCAGTACTTC; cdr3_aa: CASSQRTGGNQETQYF
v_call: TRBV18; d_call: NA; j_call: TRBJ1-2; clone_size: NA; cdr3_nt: TGTGCCAGCCTCCAGGGTGTCCCTCCGGACAAGCAGGGCTACACCTTC; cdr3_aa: CASLQGVPPDKQGYTF
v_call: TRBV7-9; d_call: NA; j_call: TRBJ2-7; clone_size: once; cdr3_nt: TGTGCCAGCAGCCTACTGGGCGGGACCCACGAGCAGTACTTC; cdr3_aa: CASSLLGGTHEQYF
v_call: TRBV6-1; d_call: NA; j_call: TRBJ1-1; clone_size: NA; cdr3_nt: TGTGCCAGCAGTGAATGGGTAGTGAACACTGAAGCTTTCTTT; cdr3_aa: CASSEWVVNTEAFF
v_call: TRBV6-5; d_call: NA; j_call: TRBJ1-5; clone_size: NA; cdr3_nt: TGTGCCAGCAGTTACTTGTTCGGACAGCCCCAGCATTTT; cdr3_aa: CASSYLFGQPQHF
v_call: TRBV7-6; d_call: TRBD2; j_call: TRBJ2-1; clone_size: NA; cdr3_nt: TGTGCCAGCAGCTTAGAAGCGGGGATCTACAATGAGCAGTTCTTC; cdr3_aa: CASSLEAGIYNEQFF
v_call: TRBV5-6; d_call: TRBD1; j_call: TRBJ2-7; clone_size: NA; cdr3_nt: TGTGCCAGCAGTCGGACAGGGAACTACGAGCAGTACTTC; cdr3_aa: CASSRTGNYEQYF